This TCR beta chain was obtained from a study of blood T cell repertoires in COVID-19. The germline V gene encodes CDR1 GTSNPN and CDR2 SVGIG (reference sequence). V lost 2 bases and J lost 6; bases outside the gene matches: 6. The length of the CDR3 is 14 residues. Measured with immunoSEQ multiplex PCR; TCRdb has only the in-frame clones, and not every one. This table holds roughly 170,000 clones, approximately 84% found once. This chain uses TRBV30 with TRBJ1-5, with 8 bases identical to TRBD1. The source of this sequence is a human donor in a cohort sampled during active COVID-19. Sequenced input: peripheral blood. CDR3 loop: CAWSRRTGIQPQHF. The CDR3 DNA reads as TGTGCCTGGAGTCGCAGGACAGGGATTCAGCCCCAGCATTTT.